Each of the 25 T cell receptor beta chains below was sequenced from the same sample in a study of T cell responses to AZD1222 COVID-19 vaccine. The data were produced by immunoSEQ multiplex PCR, yet TCRdb's version contains in-frame clones alone and is incomplete. The sample shows roughly 200,000 clones, 80% to 95% of them seen only once. Material: peripheral blood, obtained 28 days after the second AZD1222 dose. Receptor source: an adult who received the AZD1222 COVID-19 vaccine.

The chain employs TRBV29-1 and TRBJ1-1, with TRBD1 identical over 9 bases. J gave up 4 bases and V 7 bases, and 10 bases lay outside the gene matches. The CDR3 is made up of 14 amino acids. CDR1 is SQVTM, CDR2 ANQGSEA, per germline. The CDR3 here is CSGRTGALTTEAFF. The CDR3 bases are TGCAGCGGAAGGACAGGGGCCTTAACCACTGAAGCTTTCTTT.

This sequence joins TRBV5-4 and TRBJ1-1; D unresolved. Per the germline V gene, CDR1 is SGHNT and CDR2 is YYREEE (reference sequence). The CDR3 is made up of 14 amino acids. Trimming removed 0 bases at V and 0 bases at J, with 6 bases between. The CDR3 DNA follows: TGTGCCAGCAGCTTGGGAAGCGTGAACACTGAAGCTTTCTTT. Encoded protein: CASSLGSVNTEAFF.

The chain uses TRBV30 and TRBJ2-1; no definite D call. The CDR3 has 13 residues. Trimming pared 5 bases from V and 4 bases from J, leaving 12 bases between. The germline gives CDR1 GTSNPN, CDR2 SVGIG (reference sequence). CDR3 protein: CAWDPTGYNEQFF. The CDR3 DNA follows: TGTGCCTGGGACCCCACCGGGTACAATGAGCAGTTCTTC.

This clone occurred a few times. The V and J genes are TRBV2 and TRBJ1-6; D is undetermined. The CDR3 spans 12 residues. The germline V gene has CDR1 SNHLY and CDR2 FYNNEI. Trimming shortened V by 7 bases and J by 12 bases, and 13 bases separated the two germline ends. CDR3: CASTITGVPLHF. CDR3 DNA: TGTGCCAGCACCATAACCGGAGTACCCCTCCACTTT.

This clone has only one observation. V is TRBV7-9 and J is TRBJ2-5, with 11 bases lining up with TRBD2. In germline, CDR1 is SEHNR, CDR2 FQNEAQ (reference sequence). The CDR3 consists of 16 residues. V dropped 1 base and J dropped 5; count of bases not matched to a gene: 6. This CDR3 reads CASSLGLAGTQETQYF. In DNA, the CDR3 is TGTGCCAGCAGCTTAGGACTAGCGGGGACCCAGGAGACCCAGTACTTC.

The sample holds one count of this clone. The genes are TRBV7-8 and TRBJ1-1, with D hard to call. The CDR3 sequence is 14 residues long. In germline, CDR1 is SGHVS, CDR2 FQNEAQ. V dropped 0 bases and J dropped 1 base, with 6 bases sitting between them. The CDR3: CASSLAAGNTEAFF. As DNA, the CDR3 is TGTGCCAGCAGCTTAGCTGCGGGGAACACTGAAGCTTTCTTT. Together with reference TRBV7-8 and TRBJ1-1, the CDR3 gives the full variable domain: GAGVSQSPRYKVAKRGQDVALRCDPISGHVSLFWYQQALGQGPEFLTYFQNEAQLDKSGLPSDRFFAERPEGSVSTLKIQRTQQEDSAVYLCASSLAAGNTEAFFGQGTRLTVV.

The chain employs TRBV4-3 and TRBJ2-1; D may be TRBD1 or TRBD2 (5 bases each). V dropped 0 bases and J dropped 8 bases, with 14 bases sitting between them. The CDR3 loop spans 15 amino acids. Germline CDR1 is LGHNA and CDR2 is YSLEER. Here the CDR3 reads CASSQDLFRGDEQFF. CDR3 nucleotide sequence: TGCGCCAGCAGCCAAGATCTGTTCCGGGGCGATGAGCAGTTCTTC.

This clone was found a few times. The chain joins TRBV27 to TRBJ1-6; 7 bases align to TRBD1. The junction had 14 bases not matched to a gene; V was cut back by 6 bases and J by 9 bases. Germline values: CDR1 MNHEY, CDR2 SMNVEV (reference sequence). The CDR3 is 16 amino acids. The CDR3 DNA follows: TGTGCCAGCAGGGGTTTTTGGACAGGCTCGGGTTCACCCCTCCACTTT. Protein: CASRGFWTGSGSPLHF.

The chain links TRBV7-9 to TRBJ1-5, with 9 bases aligning to TRBD1. V shed 4 bases and J 0 bases; nucleotides not matched to a gene: 1. This CDR3 comprises 15 residues. The germline CDR1 and CDR2 sequences are SEHNR and FQNEAQ (reference sequence). The DNA for the CDR3 is TGTGCCAGCAGCTCGGGACAGGGTAGCAATCAGCCCCAGCATTTT. Translation gives CASSSGQGSNQPQHF.

V and J are TRBV19 and TRBJ1-6; 9 bases match TRBD1. Germline trimming cut 6 bases from V and 10 bases from J; bases unmatched to any gene: 7. Germline V gene data show CDR1 as LNHDA and CDR2 as SQIVND (reference sequence). The CDR3 is 14 amino acids. The CDR3: CASSGDRVSSPLHF. CDR3 nucleotides: TGTGCCAGTAGCGGGGACAGGGTTAGCTCACCCCTCCACTTT.

The chain links TRBV5-1 to TRBJ2-5; D uncertain. The V gene lost 9 bases and the J gene lost 3 bases, with 6 bases spanning the gap. The CDR3 covers 10 residues. CDR1 is SGHRS, CDR2 YFSETQ, per germline. In nucleotides, the CDR3 is TGCGCCAACCTTGAAGAGACCCAGTACTTC. Amino acids: CANLEETQYF.

The sample holds one count of this clone. V usage is TRBV3-1 (or the pseudogene TRBV3-2) and J usage is TRBJ2-3; 8 bases are shared with TRBD2. The length of the CDR3 is 17 residues. Per germline, CDR1 LGHDT and CDR2 YNNKEL (reference sequence). With V trimmed by 1 base and J by 7 bases, 13 bases remained unmatched. The CDR3 DNA follows: TGTGCCAGCAGCCAAGTGGGACGGGGGGGCCAGATGTATACGCAGTATTTT. Its translation: CASSQVGRGGQMYTQYF.

This clone has only one observation. V gene TRBV5-1 combines with J gene TRBJ2-1; TRBD2 agrees at 16 bases. The V segment lost 0 bases and the J segment 7 bases; nucleotides outside the gene matches: 16. CDR1 is SGHRS and CDR2 is YFSETQ in the germline V gene. This CDR3 has 21 amino acids. The CDR3 DNA reads TGCGCCAGCAGCTTGGCTTTTGGGACTAGCGGGAGGGCCTGGGATGGTAATGAGCAGTTCTTC. Protein: CASSLAFGTSGRAWDGNEQFF.

V is TRBV14 and J is TRBJ2-1, with TRBD1 matching 10 bases. J was trimmed by 7 bases and V by 5 bases; bases with no gene match: 5. The CDR3 has 14 amino acids. The V gene's germline CDR1 is SGHDN and CDR2 FVKESK. The DNA for the CDR3 is TGTGCCAGCAGCTTGGGACAGGGGTGGAATGAGCAGTTCTTC. Residues: CASSLGQGWNEQFF.

The chain joins TRBV6-1 to TRBJ1-1; perhaps TRBD1 as D (5 bases). V was cut by 1 base and J by 0 bases, with 12 bases left in between. Looked up from germline, CDR1 is MNHNS and CDR2 is SASEGT. This CDR3 spans 16 amino acids. Here the CDR3 reads CASSEGVGVVNTEAFF. The CDR3 nucleotides are TGTGCCAGCAGTGAAGGGGTAGGGGTTGTGAACACTGAAGCTTTCTTT.

CDR3 residues: CASRRQGVFGTDTQYF. CDR3 nucleotide sequence: TGTGCCTCGAGGAGACAGGGGGTTTTTGGCACAGATACGCAGTATTTT. The chain combines TRBV19 with TRBJ2-3, with 9 positions matching TRBD1. The J segment lost 1 base and the V segment lost 11 bases, leaving 13 bases of the junction unmatched. The CDR3 loop spans 16 amino acids. Germline-derived CDR1 and CDR2 are LNHDA and SQIVND (reference sequence).

This clone was seen a few times. The chain combines TRBV5-1 with TRBJ1-6, with a weak D call TRBD1 (6 bases). V was trimmed by 0 bases and J by 7 bases, leaving 11 bases between them. The V gene's germline CDR1 is SGHRS and CDR2 YFSETQ. This CDR3 comprises 15 residues. CDR3 coding DNA: TGCGCCAGCAGCTTGGGGGACATCCCGAATTCACCCCTCCACTTT. Its translation is CASSLGDIPNSPLHF. The entire variable domain, with the rest obtained from reference TRBV5-1 and TRBJ1-6, is as follows: KAGVTQTPRYLIKTRGQQVTLSCSPISGHRSVSWYQQTPGQGLQFLFEYFSETQRNKGNFPGRFSGRQFSNSRSEMNVSTLELGDSALYLCASSLGDIPNSPLHFGNGTRLTVT.

The chain carries TRBV30 and TRBJ1-4, with D possibly being TRBD1 (5 bases). The V end lost 8 bases, the J end lost 5 bases, and 24 bases lay between the germline ends. Germline V gene sequence: CDR1 GTSNPN, CDR2 SVGIG (reference sequence). This CDR3 is 16 amino acids long. The CDR3 region is CALSGPGRGKNEKLFF. The CDR3 DNA reads as TGTGCCCTCAGTGGCCCGGGACGGGGAAAGAATGAAAAACTGTTTTTT.

The chain has TRBV29-1 and TRBJ2-2; 9 bases fit TRBD1. The CDR3 contains 13 residues. V dropped 5 bases and J dropped 5; count of bases not matched to a gene: 3. CDR1 SQVTM and CDR2 ANQGSEA come from the germline V gene. The DNA of the CDR3 is TGCAGCGTTAGGGACAGGGAAACCGGGGAGCTGTTTTTT. Translated: CSVRDRETGELFF.

The chain couples TRBV5-1 to TRBJ2-7; D is undetermined. Trimming shortened V by 5 bases and J by 5 bases, and 11 bases separated the two germline ends. The CDR3 sequence is 12 residues long. Per germline, CDR1 SGHRS and CDR2 YFSETQ. CDR3 DNA: TGCGCCAGCAGGTTGAAGGACGACGAGCAGTACTTC. It encodes CASRLKDDEQYF.

The genes are TRBV7-2 and TRBJ2-1; a weak D match, TRBD2 (5 bases). With 4 bases removed from V and 3 bases from J, the gap between germline ends came to 13 bases. The germline V gene encodes CDR1 SGHTA and CDR2 FQGNSA. The CDR3 covers 15 residues. The CDR3 spells CASSSSGGFYNEQFF. Here the CDR3 DNA reads TGTGCCAGCAGCTCCAGTGGCGGGTTCTACAATGAGCAGTTCTTC.

This clone was found once. This sequence joins TRBV7-2 and TRBJ2-7, with D possibly being TRBD1 (6 bases). With 5 bases removed from V and 9 bases from J, the gap between germline ends came to 14 bases. CDR3 length: 12 residues. Germline loops: CDR1 SGHTA, CDR2 FQGNSA. In nucleotides, the CDR3 is TGTGCCAGCAGCACCTTTAGGGGGAGGCAGTACTTC. Translated: CASSTFRGRQYF.

J is TRBJ2-5 and V is TRBV15, with D possibly being TRBD1 (5 bases). CDR1 and CDR2 from the germline V gene are LNHNV and YYDKDF (reference sequence). The CDR3 has 13 amino acids. Trimming cost V 4 bases and J 5 bases, with 11 bases left between them. CDR3 sequence (DNA): TGTGCCACCAGCATGGGGCTGGGGGAGACCCAGTACTTC. Its translation is CATSMGLGETQYF.

This sequence joins TRBV3-1 (or the pseudogene TRBV3-2) and TRBJ1-3; D is unclear. Per germline, CDR1 LGHDT and CDR2 YNNKEL (reference sequence). This CDR3 contains 15 residues. Between the trimmed V and J ends, which lost 6 bases and 0 bases, there was a span of 12 bases. CDR3: CASSKGPSSGNTIYF. The CDR3 DNA is TGTGCCAGCAGTAAGGGCCCTAGCTCTGGAAACACCATATATTTT.

The chain recombines TRBV27 with TRBJ2-7, with TRBD1 identical over 9 bases. Germline CDR1 is MNHEY and CDR2 is SMNVEV (reference sequence). V trimming: 6 bases; J trimming: 3 bases; junction bases outside the gene matches: 9. This CDR3 is 15 amino acids long. The CDR3 here is CASSKTGTGFYEQYF. CDR3 in DNA: TGTGCCAGCAGCAAAACCGGGACAGGGTTCTACGAGCAGTACTTC.